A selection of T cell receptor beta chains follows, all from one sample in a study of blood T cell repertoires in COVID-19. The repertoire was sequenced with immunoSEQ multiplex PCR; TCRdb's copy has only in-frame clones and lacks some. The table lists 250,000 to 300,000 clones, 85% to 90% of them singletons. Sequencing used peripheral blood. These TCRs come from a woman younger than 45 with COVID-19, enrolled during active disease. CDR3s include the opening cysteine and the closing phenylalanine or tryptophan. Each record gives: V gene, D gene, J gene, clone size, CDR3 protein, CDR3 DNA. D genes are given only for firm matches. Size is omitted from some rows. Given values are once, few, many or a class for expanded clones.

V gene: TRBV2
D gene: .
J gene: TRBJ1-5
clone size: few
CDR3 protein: CASSELRGNQPQHF
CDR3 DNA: TGTGCCAGCAGTGAATTGAGGGGCAATCAGCCCCAGCATTTT

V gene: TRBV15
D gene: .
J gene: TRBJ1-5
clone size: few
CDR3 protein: CATSRVSGNQPQHF
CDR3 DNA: TGTGCCACCAGCAGAGTTTCTGGCAATCAGCCCCAGCATTTT

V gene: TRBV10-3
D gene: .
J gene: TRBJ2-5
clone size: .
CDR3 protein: CAISESTFREQETQYF
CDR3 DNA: TGTGCCATCAGTGAGTCGACCTTTCGGGAGCAAGAGACCCAGTACTTC

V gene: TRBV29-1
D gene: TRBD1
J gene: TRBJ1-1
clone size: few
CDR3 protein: CSVVTGASEAFF
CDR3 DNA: TGCAGCGTGGTCACAGGGGCGAGTGAAGCTTTCTTT

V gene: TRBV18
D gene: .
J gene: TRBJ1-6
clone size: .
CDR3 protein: CASSSEISPLHF
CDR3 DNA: TGTGCCAGCTCCTCGGAGATTTCACCCCTCCACTTT

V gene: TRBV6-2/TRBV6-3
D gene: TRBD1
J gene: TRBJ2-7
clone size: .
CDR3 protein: CASSYSTGQGTRSSYEQYF
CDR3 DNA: TGTGCCAGCAGTTACTCGACGGGACAGGGGACCAGAAGCTCCTACGAGCAGTACTTC

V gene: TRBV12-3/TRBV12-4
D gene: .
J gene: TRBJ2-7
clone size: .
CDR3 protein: CASSIDIPYEQYF
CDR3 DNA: TGTGCCAGCAGCATCGACATTCCCTACGAGCAGTACTTC

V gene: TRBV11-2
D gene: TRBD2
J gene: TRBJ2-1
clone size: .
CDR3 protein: CASSPTSGTYNEQFF
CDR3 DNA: TGTGCCAGCAGCCCGACTAGCGGAACCTACAATGAGCAGTTCTTC

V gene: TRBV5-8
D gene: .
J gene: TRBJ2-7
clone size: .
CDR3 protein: CASRSAGGSSYEQYF
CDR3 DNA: TGTGCCAGCAGATCTGCTGGGGGGAGCTCCTACGAGCAGTACTTC

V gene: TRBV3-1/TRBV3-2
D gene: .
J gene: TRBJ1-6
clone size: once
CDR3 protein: CASSLFEQPLHF
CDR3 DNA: TGTGCCAGCAGCCTCTTTGAACAGCCCCTCCACTTT

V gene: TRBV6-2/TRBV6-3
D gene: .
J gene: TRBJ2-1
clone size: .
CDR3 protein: CASSEDWAANEQFF
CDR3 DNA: TGTGCCAGCAGTGAGGACTGGGCCGCCAATGAGCAGTTCTTC

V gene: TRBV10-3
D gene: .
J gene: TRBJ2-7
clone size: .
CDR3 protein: CAISEVDGGEQYF
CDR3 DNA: TGTGCCATCAGTGAGGTAGACGGAGGCGAGCAGTACTTC

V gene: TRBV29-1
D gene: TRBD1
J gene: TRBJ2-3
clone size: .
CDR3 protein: CSVDRGTDTQYF
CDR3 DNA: TGCAGCGTGGACAGGGGAACAGATACGCAGTATTTT

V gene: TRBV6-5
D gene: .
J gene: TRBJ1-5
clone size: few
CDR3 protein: CASSYSTGQPQHF
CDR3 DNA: TGTGCCAGCAGTTACTCGACAGGTCAGCCCCAGCATTTT

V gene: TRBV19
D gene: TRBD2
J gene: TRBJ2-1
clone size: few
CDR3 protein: CASRVAGARGNEQFF
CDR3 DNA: TGTGCCAGTAGGGTAGCGGGAGCTCGGGGCAATGAGCAGTTCTTC

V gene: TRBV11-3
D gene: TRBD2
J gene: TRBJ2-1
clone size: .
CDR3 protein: CASSLRLAGLNEQFF
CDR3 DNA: TGTGCCAGCAGCTTACGACTAGCGGGCTTAAATGAGCAGTTCTTC

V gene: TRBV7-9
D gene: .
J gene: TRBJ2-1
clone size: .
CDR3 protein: CASSLGRWAYNEQFF
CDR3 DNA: TGTGCCAGCAGCTTAGGGCGGTGGGCCTACAATGAGCAGTTCTTC

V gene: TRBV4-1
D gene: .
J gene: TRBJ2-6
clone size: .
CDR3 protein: CASSQGPGPGANVLTF
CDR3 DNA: TGCGCCAGCAGCCAAGGGCCAGGCCCTGGGGCCAACGTCCTGACTTTC

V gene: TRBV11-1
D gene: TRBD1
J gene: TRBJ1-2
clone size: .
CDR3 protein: CASSLALRDWGQASYGYTF
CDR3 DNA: TGTGCCAGCAGCTTAGCGCTAAGAGACTGGGGACAGGCGTCCTATGGCTACACCTTC

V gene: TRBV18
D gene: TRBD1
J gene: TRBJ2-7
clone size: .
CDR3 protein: CASSLGTGVSYEQYF
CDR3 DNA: TGTGCCAGCTCACTCGGGACAGGGGTCTCCTACGAGCAGTACTTC

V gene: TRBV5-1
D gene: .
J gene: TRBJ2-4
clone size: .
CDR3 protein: CASSLEGYIQYF
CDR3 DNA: TGCGCCAGCAGCTTGGAGGGGTACATTCAGTACTTC

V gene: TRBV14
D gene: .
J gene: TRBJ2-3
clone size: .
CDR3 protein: CASSSGKVDTQYF
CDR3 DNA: TGTGCCAGCAGCTCCGGGAAAGTGGATACGCAGTATTTT

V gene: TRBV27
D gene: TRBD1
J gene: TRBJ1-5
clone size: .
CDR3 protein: CASSLSGTVQYSNQPQHF
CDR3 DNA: TGTGCCAGCAGTTTATCAGGGACAGTTCAATATAGCAATCAGCCCCAGCATTTT

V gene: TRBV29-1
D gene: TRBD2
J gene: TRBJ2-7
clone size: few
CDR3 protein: CSARLAGDYEQYF
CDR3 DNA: TGCAGCGCTAGACTAGCGGGAGACTACGAGCAGTACTTC

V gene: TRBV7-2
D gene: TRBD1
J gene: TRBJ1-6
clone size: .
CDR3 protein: CASSLRQGKSPLHF
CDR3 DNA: TGTGCCAGCAGCTTAAGACAGGGGAAATCACCCCTCCACTTT

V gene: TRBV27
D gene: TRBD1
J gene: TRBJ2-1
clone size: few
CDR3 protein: CASSSPDRGGEQFF
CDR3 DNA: TGTGCCAGCAGTTCCCCGGACAGGGGCGGTGAGCAGTTCTTC

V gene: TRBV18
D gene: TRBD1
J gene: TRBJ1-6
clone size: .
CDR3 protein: CASSPGTGGKSPLHF
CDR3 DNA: TGTGCCAGCTCACCAGGGACAGGGGGCAAATCACCCCTCCACTTT

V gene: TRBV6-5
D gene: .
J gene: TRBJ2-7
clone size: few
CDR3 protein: CASRASVSDEQYF
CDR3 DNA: TGTGCCAGCCGCGCCTCGGTCTCCGACGAGCAGTACTTC

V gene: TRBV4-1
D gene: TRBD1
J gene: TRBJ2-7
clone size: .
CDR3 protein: CASSQAGTGGSYEQYF
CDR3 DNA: TGCGCCAGCAGCCAAGCCGGGACAGGGGGCTCCTACGAGCAGTACTTC

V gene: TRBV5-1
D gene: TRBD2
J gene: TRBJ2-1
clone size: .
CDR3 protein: CASSFGLARNNEQFF
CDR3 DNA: TGCGCCAGCAGCTTCGGACTAGCCCGCAACAATGAGCAGTTCTTC

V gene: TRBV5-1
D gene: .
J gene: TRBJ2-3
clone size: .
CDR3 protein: CASYQGSGTDTQYF
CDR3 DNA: TGCGCCAGCTACCAGGGGTCAGGGACAGATACGCAGTATTTT

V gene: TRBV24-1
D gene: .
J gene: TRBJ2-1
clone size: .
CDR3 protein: CATSESSAKQFF
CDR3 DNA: TGTGCCACCAGTGAGTCTAGCGCGAAGCAGTTCTTC

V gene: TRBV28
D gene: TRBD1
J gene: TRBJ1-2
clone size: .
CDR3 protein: CASREGQDYGYTF
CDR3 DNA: TGTGCCAGCAGAGAAGGACAGGATTATGGCTACACCTTC

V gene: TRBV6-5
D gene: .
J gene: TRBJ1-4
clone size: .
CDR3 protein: CAAKRSPTSNEKLFF
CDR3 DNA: TGTGCCGCCAAAAGGAGCCCTACCAGTAATGAAAAACTGTTTTTT

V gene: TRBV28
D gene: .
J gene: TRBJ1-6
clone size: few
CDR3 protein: CASSGAVRSSYNSPLHF
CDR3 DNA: TGTGCCAGCAGTGGGGCGGTCCGTAGCTCCTATAATTCACCCCTCCACTTT

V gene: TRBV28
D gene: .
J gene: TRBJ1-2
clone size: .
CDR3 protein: CASSLYAQDGYTF
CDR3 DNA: TGTGCCAGCAGTTTATACGCCCAGGATGGCTACACCTTC

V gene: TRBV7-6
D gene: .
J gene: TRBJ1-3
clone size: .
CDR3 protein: CASSLDRGNTIYF
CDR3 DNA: TGTGCCAGCAGCTTAGACAGGGGAAACACCATATATTTT

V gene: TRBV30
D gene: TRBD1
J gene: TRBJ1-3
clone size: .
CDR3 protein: CAWSQGALLSGNTIYF
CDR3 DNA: TGTGCCTGGAGCCAGGGGGCCCTTCTCTCTGGAAACACCATATATTTT

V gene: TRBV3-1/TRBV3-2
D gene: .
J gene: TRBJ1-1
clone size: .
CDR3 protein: CASSQGTRAFF
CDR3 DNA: TGTGCCAGCAGTCAAGGTACGAGGGCTTTCTTT

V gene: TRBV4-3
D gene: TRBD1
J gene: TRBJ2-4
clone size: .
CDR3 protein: CASSQATGTGVNIQYF
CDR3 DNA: TGCGCCAGCAGCCAAGCAACCGGGACAGGAGTAAACATTCAGTACTTC

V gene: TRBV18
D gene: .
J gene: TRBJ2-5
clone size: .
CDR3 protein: CASSPTSTGLETQYF
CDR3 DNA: TGTGCCAGCTCACCAACCTCCACAGGGTTGGAGACCCAGTACTTC

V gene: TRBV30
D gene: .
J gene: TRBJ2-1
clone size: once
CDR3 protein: CAWGEPHYNEQFF
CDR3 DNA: TGTGCCTGGGGTGAGCCCCATTACAATGAGCAGTTCTTC

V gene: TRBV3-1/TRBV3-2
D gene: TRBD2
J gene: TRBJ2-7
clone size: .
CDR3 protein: CASSQDNSGTEQYF
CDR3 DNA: TGTGCCAGCAGCCAAGACAATAGCGGGACTGAGCAGTACTTC

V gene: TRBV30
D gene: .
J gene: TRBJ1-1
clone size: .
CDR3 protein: CAWRESGVNTEAFF
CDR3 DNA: TGTGCCTGGAGAGAATCAGGGGTGAACACTGAAGCTTTCTTT

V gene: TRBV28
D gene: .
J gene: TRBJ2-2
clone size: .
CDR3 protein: CASSSRSWDKVTGELFF
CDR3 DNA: TGTGCCAGCAGTTCCCGCTCGTGGGACAAAGTTACCGGGGAGCTGTTTTTT

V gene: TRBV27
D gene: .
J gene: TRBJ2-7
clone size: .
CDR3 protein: CASSPRTSYEQYF
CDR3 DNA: TGTGCCAGCAGTCCCCGGACATCCTACGAGCAGTACTTC

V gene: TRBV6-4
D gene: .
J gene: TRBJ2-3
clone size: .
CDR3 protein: CASSDSSAGADTQYF
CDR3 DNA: TGTGCCAGCAGTGACTCGAGTGCAGGTGCAGATACGCAGTATTTT

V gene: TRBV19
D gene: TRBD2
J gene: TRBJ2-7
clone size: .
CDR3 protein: CASSLAGGSYEQYF
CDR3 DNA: TGTGCCAGTTCTCTAGCGGGAGGGAGCTACGAGCAGTACTTC

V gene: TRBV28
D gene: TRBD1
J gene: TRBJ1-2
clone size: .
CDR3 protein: CASSWTGPNYGYTF
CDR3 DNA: TGTGCCAGCAGTTGGACAGGGCCTAACTATGGCTACACCTTC

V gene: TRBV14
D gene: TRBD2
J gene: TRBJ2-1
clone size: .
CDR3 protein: CASSQQPPGLALSSYNEQFF
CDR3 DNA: TGTGCCAGCAGCCAGCAACCCCCGGGACTAGCGTTGAGCTCCTACAATGAGCAGTTCTTC

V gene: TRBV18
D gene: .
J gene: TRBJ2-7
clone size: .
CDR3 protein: CASSRIVRATRSYEQYF
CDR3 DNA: TGTGCCAGCTCGCGTATTGTCAGGGCCACCCGCTCCTACGAGCAGTACTTC